Listed here are 11 T cell receptor beta chains from one sample, sequenced in a study of T cells expressing NK-cell markers. After re-calling the 5' RACE reads, TCRdb lists one entry per CDR3 protein, DNA absent. This sample contains 350,000 to 400,000 distinct CDR3 sequences. Sequenced: blood T cells: a sorted CD56 or NKG2C T cell subset, CD4+ or CD8+ T cells, or bulk PBMC T cells (not recorded which). The receptors come from a woman between 45 and 65 years old in good health.

CDR3 loop: CASSQEPRYYEQYF. This chain joins TRBV3-1 and TRBJ2-7; TCRdb's assignment of TRBD1 cannot be checked, as there is no DNA. CDR1 is LGHDT, CDR2 YNNKEL, per germline (reference sequence). The CDR3 runs to 14 residues.

V usage is TRBV27 and J usage is TRBJ2-7. The CDR3 covers 16 residues. Germline lookup yields CDR1 MNHEY and CDR2 SMNVEV (reference sequence). CDR3 sequence reads: CASSLPKARSSYEQYF.

The V gene is TRBV19, the J gene TRBJ1-5. Germline values: CDR1 LNHDA, CDR2 SQIVND (reference sequence). The CDR3 has 14 amino acids. CDR3 sequence reads: CASRARGGNQPQHF. Full variable domain (outside the CDR3, taken from reference TRBV19 and TRBJ1-5): DGGITQSPKYLFRKEGQNVTLSCEQNLNHDAMYWYRQDPGQGLRLIYYSQIVNDFQKGDIAEGYSVSREKKESFPLTVTSAQKNPTAFYLCASRARGGNQPQHFGDGTRLSIL.

The chain is built from TRBV7-9 and TRBJ2-1. CDR3 size: 14 residues. The germline CDR1 and CDR2 sequences are SEHNR and FQNEAQ (reference sequence). CDR3 region: CASSPPGSYNEQFF.

This sequence joins TRBV27 and TRBJ1-4. The CDR3 is 14 residues long. Germline V CDR1 and CDR2: MNHEY, SMNVEV (reference sequence). The CDR3 region is CASSFSGIREKLFF.

The chain couples TRBV7-9 to TRBJ2-1. This CDR3 has 11 residues. Looked up from germline, CDR1 is SEHNR and CDR2 is FQNEAQ (reference sequence). The CDR3 protein is CASYDGYEQFF.

This sequence joins TRBV12-3 or TRBV12-4 and TRBJ2-7; TCRdb reports TRBD2, a call that lacks DNA to check it against. The length of the CDR3 is 14 residues. CDR3 amino acids: CAFRLARGWYEQYF.

The rearrangement links TRBV19 to TRBJ2-2; TCRdb selects TRBD1, and the lack of DNA leaves this call unchecked. Germline V gene sequence: CDR1 LNHDA, CDR2 SQIVND (reference sequence). The length of the CDR3 is 17 residues. CDR3 amino acids: CASSPPGVTRGGGELFF.

The CDR3 here is CASKPSTGPTDTQYF. The chain combines TRBV2 with TRBJ2-3; TCRdb's assignment of TRBD1 cannot be checked, as there is no DNA. The CDR3 extends over 15 amino acids. Germline CDR1 SNHLY, CDR2 FYNNEI. Using reference TRBV2 and TRBJ2-3 for the parts outside the CDR3, the full variable domain is EPEVTQTPSHQVTQMGQEVILRCVPISNHLYFYWYRQILGQKVEFLVSFYNNEISEKSEIFDDQFSVERPDGSNFTLKIRSTKLEDSAMYFCASKPSTGPTDTQYFGPGTRLTVL.

The chain is built from TRBV5-6 and TRBJ2-2; TCRdb indicates TRBD2, and absent DNA this call remains unverified. Per germline, CDR1 SGHDT and CDR2 YYEEEE. The CDR3 consists of 14 residues. CDR3 amino acids: CASSLELAAGELFF.

The rearrangement links TRBV6-5 to TRBJ1-4. Germline V gene lookup returns CDR1 MNHEY and CDR2 SVGAGI. The CDR3 runs to 14 residues. The CDR3 loop is CASSSWVANEKLFF.